This T cell receptor beta chain was recovered during a study of CD8+CD57+ T cells in acquired aplastic anemia. Across the whole study: Among healthy donors, CD4+ cells averaged around 11 million reads. Findings of the study overall: The same twenty-nine CD8+ CDR3 sequences occurred in patients and in controls.

Trimming removed 5 bases at V and 11 bases at J, with 13 bases between. CDR1 and CDR2 (germline): SGHNT, YENEEA. The length of the CDR3 is 12 residues. With regard to this clonotype: The antigen is unknown.

Genomic DNA, the template, was used for profiling of the TCR beta VDJ and CDR3. TCRdb passed the reads through MiXCR, listing each CDR3 protein once. Of around 180,000 distinct CDR3 sequences in the sample, about 64% were seen once. The sequenced sample consisted of sorted CD4+, CD8+, or CD8+CD57+ T cells (not recorded which) from PBMCs. The V gene is TRBV11-3, the J gene TRBJ2-1, with D perhaps matching TRBD2 (6 bases). The receptor's source is a human donor in good health. CDR3 DNA sequence: TGTGCCAGCAGCCAAGTTGGGACTCAGCAGTTCTTC. Protein: CASSQVGTQQFF.